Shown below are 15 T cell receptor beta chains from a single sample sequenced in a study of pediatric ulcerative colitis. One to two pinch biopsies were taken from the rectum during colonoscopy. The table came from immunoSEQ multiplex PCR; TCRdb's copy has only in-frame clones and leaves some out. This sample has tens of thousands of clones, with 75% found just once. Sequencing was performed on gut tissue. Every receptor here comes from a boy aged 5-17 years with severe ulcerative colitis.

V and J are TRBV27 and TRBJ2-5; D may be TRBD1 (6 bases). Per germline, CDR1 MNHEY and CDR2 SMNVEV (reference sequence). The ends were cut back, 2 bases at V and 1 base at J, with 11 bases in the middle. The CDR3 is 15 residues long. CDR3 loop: CASSLGWDTQETQYF. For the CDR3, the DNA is TGTGCCAGCAGTTTAGGGTGGGACACCCAAGAGACCCAGTACTTC.

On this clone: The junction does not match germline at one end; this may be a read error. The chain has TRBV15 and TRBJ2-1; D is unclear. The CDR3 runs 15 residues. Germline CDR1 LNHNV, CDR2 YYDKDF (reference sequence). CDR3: CATSRGTESYNEQFF. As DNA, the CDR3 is TGTGCCACCAGTAGAGGAACCGAATCCTACAATGAGCAGTTCTTC.

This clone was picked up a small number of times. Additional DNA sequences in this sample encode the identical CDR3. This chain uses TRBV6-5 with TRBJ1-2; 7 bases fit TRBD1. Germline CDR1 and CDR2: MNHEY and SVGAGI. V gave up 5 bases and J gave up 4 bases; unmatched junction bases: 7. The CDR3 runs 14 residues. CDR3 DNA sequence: TGTGCCAGCAGTCAGGACAGGAGCTTCTATGGCTACACCTTC. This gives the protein CASSQDRSFYGYTF.

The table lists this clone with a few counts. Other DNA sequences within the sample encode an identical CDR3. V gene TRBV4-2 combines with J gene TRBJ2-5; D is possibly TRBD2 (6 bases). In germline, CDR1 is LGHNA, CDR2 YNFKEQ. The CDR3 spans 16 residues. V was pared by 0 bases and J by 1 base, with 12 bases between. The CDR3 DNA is TGTGCCAGCAGCCAAGAGGCCGGGGGAATCCAAGAGACCCAGTACTTC. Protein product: CASSQEAGGIQETQYF.

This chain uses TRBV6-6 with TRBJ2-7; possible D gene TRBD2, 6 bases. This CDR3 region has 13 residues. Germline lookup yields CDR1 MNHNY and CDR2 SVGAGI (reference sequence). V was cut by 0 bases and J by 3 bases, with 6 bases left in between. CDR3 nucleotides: TGTGCCAGCAGTTACTCCGGGAGCTACGAGCAGTACTTC. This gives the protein CASSYSGSYEQYF.

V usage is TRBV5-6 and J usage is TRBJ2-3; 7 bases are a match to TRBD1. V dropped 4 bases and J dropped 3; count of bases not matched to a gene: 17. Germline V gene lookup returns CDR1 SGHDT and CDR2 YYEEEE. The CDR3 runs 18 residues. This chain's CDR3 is CASSGDRVPGGKTDTQYF. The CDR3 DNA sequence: TGTGCCAGCAGCGGAGATAGGGTCCCAGGGGGTAAAACAGATACGCAGTATTTT. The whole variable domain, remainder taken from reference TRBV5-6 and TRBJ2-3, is DAGVTQSPTHLIKTRGQQVTLRCSPKSGHDTVSWYQQALGQGPQFIFQYYEEEERQRGNFPDRFSGHQFPNYSSELNVNALLLGDSALYLCASSGDRVPGGKTDTQYFGPGTRLTVL.

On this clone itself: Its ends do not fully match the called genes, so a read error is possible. In DNA form, the CDR3 reads TGTGCCAGCCGCAACAGGGGGAACGCTGAAGCTTTCTTT. Encoded protein: CASRNRGNAEAFF. The V and J genes are TRBV6-5 and TRBJ1-1, with 8 bases that match TRBD1. Per the germline V gene, CDR1 is MNHEY and CDR2 is SVGAGI. This CDR3 has 13 residues.

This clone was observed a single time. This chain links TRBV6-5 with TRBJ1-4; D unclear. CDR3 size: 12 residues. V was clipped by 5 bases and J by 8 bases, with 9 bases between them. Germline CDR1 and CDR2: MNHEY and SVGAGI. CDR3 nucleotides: TGTGCCAGCAGTCGAAACGGGGAAAAACTGTTTTTT. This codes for CASSRNGEKLFF.

The DNA of the CDR3 is TGTGCTAGTGAAATTCCTTGGCGACGAACTCAAGAGACCCAGTACTTC. Protein: CASEIPWRRTQETQYF. This chain uses TRBV12-5 with TRBJ2-5, with D unresolved. Germline V lookup: CDR1 LGHNT, CDR2 FRNRAP. V was clipped by 7 bases and J by 2 bases, with 20 bases between them. The CDR3 runs 16 residues.

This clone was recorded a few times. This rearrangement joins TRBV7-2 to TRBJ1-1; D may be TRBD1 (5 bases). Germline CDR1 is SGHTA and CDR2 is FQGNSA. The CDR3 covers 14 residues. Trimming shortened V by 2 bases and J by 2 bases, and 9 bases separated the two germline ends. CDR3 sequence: CASSLFRVNTEAFF. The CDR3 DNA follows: TGTGCCAGCAGCTTATTCAGGGTCAACACTGAAGCTTTCTTT.

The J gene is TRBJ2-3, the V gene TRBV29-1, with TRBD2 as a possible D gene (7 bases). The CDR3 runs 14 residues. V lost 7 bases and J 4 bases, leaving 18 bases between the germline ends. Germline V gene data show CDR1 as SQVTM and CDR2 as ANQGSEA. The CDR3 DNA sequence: TGCAGCGGAGCGTGGGGGGGCGCAGCAGATACGCAGTATTTT. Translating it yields CSGAWGGAADTQYF.

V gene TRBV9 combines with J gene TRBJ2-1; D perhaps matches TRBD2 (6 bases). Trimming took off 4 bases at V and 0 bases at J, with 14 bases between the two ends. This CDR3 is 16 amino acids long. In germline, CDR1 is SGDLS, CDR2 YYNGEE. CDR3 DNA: TGTGCCAGCAGCCGTAGTGGGGGGACCTCCTACAATGAGCAGTTCTTC. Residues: CASSRSGGTSYNEQFF.

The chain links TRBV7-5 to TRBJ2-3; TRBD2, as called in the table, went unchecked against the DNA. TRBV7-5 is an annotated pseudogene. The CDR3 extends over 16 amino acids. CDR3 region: CVRSQVRGGRRNTQYF. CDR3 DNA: TGTGTCAGAAGTCAAGTCCGGGGGGGCCGAAGGAATACGCAGTATTTT.

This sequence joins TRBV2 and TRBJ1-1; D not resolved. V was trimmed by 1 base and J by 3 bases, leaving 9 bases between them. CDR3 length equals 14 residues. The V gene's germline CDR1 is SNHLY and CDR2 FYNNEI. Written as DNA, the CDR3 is TGTGCCAGCAGTGAAGGCCGACGGGACACTGAAGCTTTCTTT. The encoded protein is CASSEGRRDTEAFF.

CDR3 nucleotides: TGTGCCAGCAGCGTCGGACTAGCGGGACAAGGAGAGCAGTACTTC. This encodes CASSVGLAGQGEQYF. This rearrangement joins TRBV9 to TRBJ2-7, with 12 bases fitting TRBD2. Germline loops: CDR1 SGDLS, CDR2 YYNGEE. This CDR3 region has 15 residues. The V gene end was trimmed by 2 bases and the J gene end by 7 bases; junction bases not matched to a gene: 7. Supplemented by reference TRBV9 and TRBJ2-7, the full variable domain reads DSGVTQTPKHLITATGQRVTLRCSPRSGDLSVYWYQQSLDQGLQFLIQYYNGEERAKGNILERFSAQQFPDLHSELNLSSLELGDSALYFCASSVGLAGQGEQYFGPGTRLTVT.